The clone carrying this T cell receptor (beta chain) has more than one count but fewer than ten. Its specificity is unknown. The gene names given are mouse names. Read data end 4 residues before the CDR3 end; the end is taken from the germline J gene. Other DNA sequences of this sample code for an identical CDR3. RNA was extracted and reverse transcribed into cDNA as the sequencing template. Generated by immunoSEQ multiplex PCR, the TCRdb table keeps only in-frame clones and is missing some. The sample was found to contain over 250,000 clones, and every one recurs. The sample belongs to a study of CD8+ T cells in alopecia areata. The wider study: The roughly 6-10-week-old female C3H/HeJ mice were given skin taken from approximately 6-13-month-old C3H/HeJ graft donors that had spontaneous alopecia. Study-level results: Whereas mice showed it more clearly, TCR sharing across patients was murkier, possibly because of HLA.

CD4, CD8alpha, NKG2D, NKG2ACE and other markers guided sorting of pooled cutaneous lymph node cells. The germline V gene has CDR1 LGHNA and CDR2 YNLKQL (reference sequence). Losses at the gene ends were 0 bases for V and 3 bases for J; bases not matched to a gene: 2. This CDR3 comprises 16 residues. The specimen sequenced was CD4+ T cells sorted from a lymph node. The sequence came from a C3H/HeJ mouse with alopecia areata. MHC haplotype of the mouse line: H2-k. The V and J genes are TRBV5 and TRBJ2-2; 9 bases are shared with TRBD1. CDR3 bases read: TGTGCCAGCAGCCAAGACCGGGACAGGGACACCGGG. Translation: CASSQDRDRDTG. The CDR3 reads in full as CASSQDRDRDTGQLYF.